Given below is one T cell receptor (beta chain) in context. The antigen remains unidentified. Extraction yielded at least 6 micrograms of total RNA per sample. The sample belongs to a study of blood T cells in healthy people across ages. Study conclusions and caveats: The CMV status of each donor remained undetermined, and this could have confounded shifts in expanded clonotypes. Greater diversity and more naive CD4+ cells were seen in long-lived donors than in aged donors.

Germline V gene data show CDR1 as MNHNS and CDR2 as SASEGT. The CDR3 has 14 residues. The V gene end was trimmed by 4 bases and the J gene end by 10 bases; junction bases not matched to a gene: 4. The second PCR ran about 6 to 11 cycles with a sample-barcoded 5' primer and J-beta primers. From the 5' RACE reads, TCRdb called clonotypes with MiXCR, one entry per CDR3 protein. The repertoire has around 580,000 distinct CDR3 sequences, 47% of them found once; the top ten carry 20% to 25%. The sequence was collected from an elderly man in good health. Input material: blood. The chain carries TRBV6-1 and TRBJ2-1, with 13 positions matching TRBD2. CDR3 DNA: TGTGCCAGCAGTGGGACTAGCGGGAGTCAGGAGCAGTTCTTC. As protein: CASSGTSGSQEQFF.